A single sample is the source of the 24 T cell receptor beta chains below, sequenced in a study of OX40 agonist ivuxolimab in advanced cancers. Here immunoSEQ multiplex PCR was the method, and the copy in TCRdb shows in-frame clones only, minus some. Found here are about 73,000 clones, around 88% of them singletons; the top ten hold 2.5% to 3%. The sequencing used CD4+ or CD8+ T cells sorted from blood, collected in a trial of the OX40 agonist ivuxolimab. The source of these receptors is an adult with an advanced solid tumor such as melanoma, head and neck, liver or kidney cancer.

In this sample, this clone turned up a few times. The chain employs TRBV7-6 and TRBJ2-3; D gene ambiguous. Germline V gene sequence: CDR1 SGHVS, CDR2 FNYEAQ. The CDR3 length is 13 residues. Trimming stripped 3 bases from V and 1 base from J, with 5 bases between. Here the CDR3 reads CASSFGGTDTQYF. In DNA form, the CDR3 reads TGTGCCAGCAGCTTTGGTGGCACAGATACGCAGTATTTT.

The chain carries TRBV7-6 and TRBJ1-6; D unclear. Germline CDR1 and CDR2: SGHVS and FNYEAQ. Between the trimmed V and J ends, which lost 1 base and 9 bases, there was a span of 7 bases. The CDR3 has 13 residues. CDR3 DNA sequence: TGTGCCAGCAGCTTAGTTGGTGGTTCACCCCTCCACTTT. It translates to CASSLVGGSPLHF.

This chain connects TRBV5-4 to TRBJ2-7, with 10 bases fitting TRBD1. CDR1 and CDR2 (germline): SGHNT, YYREEE (reference sequence). V was clipped by 4 bases and J by 2 bases; unmatched bases: 12. This CDR3 has 17 amino acids. The CDR3 region is CASSPETGGFSTYEQYF. The CDR3 DNA follows: TGTGCCAGCAGCCCCGAGACAGGGGGCTTTTCTACCTACGAGCAGTACTTC.

This clone was counted once. The chain combines TRBV5-4 with TRBJ2-5; 8 bases line up with TRBD1. Germline V gene lookup returns CDR1 SGHNT and CDR2 YYREEE (reference sequence). This CDR3 comprises 14 residues. Unmatched junction bases numbered 1, after V lost 0 bases and J lost 3 bases. CDR3 sequence reads: CASSLGQGKETQYF. The DNA of the CDR3 is TGTGCCAGCAGCTTGGGACAGGGGAAAGAGACCCAGTACTTC.

The chain combines TRBV2 with TRBJ2-5; D may be TRBD2 (7 bases). Germline V lookup: CDR1 SNHLY, CDR2 FYNNEI. Deletions cut 0 bases from V and 2 bases from J, with 19 bases between. The CDR3 consists of 18 residues. CDR3 sequence: CASSEALGGGGKQETQYF. The CDR3 DNA reads as TGTGCCAGCAGTGAAGCCCTCGGAGGGGGGGGGAAACAAGAGACCCAGTACTTC. Drawing the rest from reference TRBV2 and TRBJ2-5, the complete variable domain is EPEVTQTPSHQVTQMGQEVILRCVPISNHLYFYWYRQILGQKVEFLVSFYNNEISEKSEIFDDQFSVERPDGSNFTLKIRSTKLEDSAMYFCASSEALGGGGKQETQYFGPGTRLLVL.

The V call is TRBV10-3, the J call TRBJ2-2; 9 bases match TRBD2. Germline lookup yields CDR1 ENHRY and CDR2 SYGVKD. The CDR3 totals 18 residues. With 4 bases clipped from V and 5 bases from J, the junction kept 14 bases outside the gene matches. The CDR3 protein is CAISALGGGAYSTGELFF. The CDR3 nucleotides are TGTGCCATCAGTGCGCTCGGCGGGGGGGCCTATAGTACCGGGGAGCTGTTTTTT.

The chain has TRBV10-2 and TRBJ2-6; D remains unclear. The CDR3 covers 14 residues. Germline CDR1 WSHSY, CDR2 SAAADI. V dropped 7 bases and J dropped 6 bases, with 13 bases sitting between them. DNA of the CDR3: TGCGCCAGCAAAGTTGCCGAGTCGGCCAACGTCCTGACTTTC. It codes for CASKVAESANVLTF.

CDR3 sequence: CASSLSGTGDNSNQPQHF. DNA for the CDR3: TGCGCCAGCAGCCTTTCCGGGACAGGGGACAATAGCAATCAGCCCCAGCATTTT. J is TRBJ1-5 and V is TRBV4-1, with 10 bases lining up with TRBD1. After removal of 4 bases from V and 0 bases from J, the junction contained 9 bases not matched to a gene. CDR1 is MGHRA and CDR2 is YSYEKL in the germline V gene. The CDR3 is made up of 18 amino acids.

The genes are TRBV19 and TRBJ2-7; 7 positions agree with TRBD1. The germline gives CDR1 LNHDA, CDR2 SQIVND (reference sequence). There are 14 residues in the CDR3. With V trimmed by 5 bases and J by 9 bases, 13 bases remained unmatched. The CDR3 reads CASSPGQHVGGQYF. The CDR3 nucleotides read TGTGCCAGTAGTCCGGGACAGCACGTCGGCGGGCAGTACTTC.

The chain couples TRBV5-3 to TRBJ1-1; D remains unclear. TRBV5-3 is an ORF; its function is uncertain. This CDR3 has 16 residues. V lost 4 bases to trimming and J lost 3 bases, with 19 bases between them. The CDR3, as DNA: TGTGCCAGAAGCCTCGCAAAACGCGCGCGCCACACTGAAGCTTTCTTT. Residues: CARSLAKRARHTEAFF.

V usage is TRBV25-1 and J usage is TRBJ1-4; TRBD1 is a possible D gene (5 bases). Trimming removed 6 bases from V and 3 bases from J, with 20 bases in between. Germline V gene sequence: CDR1 MGHDK, CDR2 SYGVNS. This CDR3 is 17 amino acids long. The CDR3 DNA follows: TGTGCCAGCAGCCCCTGGGAGAAGGGGCAAGCTAATGAAAAACTGTTTTTT. It translates to CASSPWEKGQANEKLFF. Full variable domain (missing parts from reference TRBV25-1 and TRBJ1-4): EADIYQTPRYLVIGTGKKITLECSQTMGHDKMYWYQQDPGMELHLIHYSYGVNSTEKGDLSSESTVSRIRTEHFPLTLESARPSHTSQYLCASSPWEKGQANEKLFFGSGTQLSVL.

The rearrangement links TRBV10-3 to TRBJ1-5; D remains ambiguous. The CDR3 has 13 residues. CDR1 is ENHRY and CDR2 is SYGVKD in the germline V gene. V lost 9 bases and J 0 bases, leaving 9 bases between the germline ends. The CDR3 DNA reads TGTGCCATTACAGATTATAGCAATCAGCCCCAGCATTTT. Amino acids: CAITDYSNQPQHF.

The chain links TRBV21-1 to TRBJ1-1. TRBV21-1 is a recognized pseudogene. CDR3 length: 17 amino acids. CDR3 sequence: CASSKCTRGPMNTEAFF. CDR3 DNA: TGTGCCAGCAGCAAATGTACACGGGGTCCCATGAACACTGAAGCTTTCTTT.

This clone has only one observation. The CDR3 DNA sequence: TGTGCCAGCAGCAGGGGCCTTTTGGGTGAAGGAGAGACCCAGTACTTC. Translating gives CASSRGLLGEGETQYF. This rearrangement joins TRBV2 to TRBJ2-5; weak D call: TRBD1 (6 bases). Trimming removed 6 bases at V and 4 bases at J, with 21 bases between. This CDR3 comprises 16 residues. Per the germline V gene, CDR1 is SNHLY and CDR2 is FYNNEI.

The CDR3 region is CASSLVPAGYQETQYF. The CDR3 nucleotides read TGTGCCAGCAGCTTAGTGCCAGCGGGGTACCAAGAGACCCAGTACTTC. The rearrangement uses TRBV7-9 and TRBJ2-5; the match to TRBD2 covers 7 bases. Germline assignment: CDR1 SEHNR and CDR2 FQNEAQ (reference sequence). The length of the CDR3 is 16 residues. J gave up 0 bases and V 1 base, and 5 bases lay outside the gene matches.

V and J are TRBV19 and TRBJ2-5; the match to TRBD2 covers 13 bases. The trim removed 7 bases at V and 3 bases at J, leaving 8 bases unmatched. The CDR3 runs 16 residues. CDR1 and CDR2 from the germline V gene are LNHDA and SQIVND (reference sequence). CDR3 sequence reads: CASTKTSGGSEETQYF. In DNA form, the CDR3 reads TGTGCCAGTACCAAGACTAGCGGGGGGTCCGAAGAGACCCAGTACTTC.

Notes on this clone: One end of the junction fails to match germline, which may point to a read error. The chain is built from TRBV7-7 and TRBJ2-5; D is perhaps TRBD2 (6 bases). Germline CDR1 reads SSHAT; CDR2 reads FNYEAQ (reference sequence). This CDR3 has 16 amino acids. CDR3 nucleotides: TGTGCTAGCAGCCGCGGGACGGGAACGAATCAAGAGACCCAGTACTTC. It codes for CASSRGTGTNQETQYF.

The chain is built from TRBV18 and TRBJ1-1; a weak D match, TRBD1 (5 bases). Trimming took 3 bases from V and 4 from J, leaving 15 bases between them. The CDR3 extends over 15 amino acids. CDR1 is KGHSH, CDR2 LQKENI, per germline. CDR3 sequence reads: CASSPPGPEGTEAFF. The CDR3 DNA is TGTGCCAGCTCACCTCCGGGGCCAGAGGGCACTGAAGCTTTCTTT.

The chain is built from TRBV15 and TRBJ1-2; D gene uncertain. The CDR3 contains 14 residues. Germline V gives CDR1 LNHNV, CDR2 YYDKDF (reference sequence). V was cut by 0 bases and J by 8 bases, with 13 bases left in between. CDR3 in DNA: TGTGCCACCAGCAGAGATCAAGTGGCTGGAGGCTACACCTTC. This translates into CATSRDQVAGGYTF.

J is TRBJ1-4 and V is TRBV5-5; a weak D match, TRBD1 (5 bases). V was trimmed by 0 bases and J by 8 bases, leaving 11 bases between them. CDR3 length equals 14 residues. Germline CDR1 reads SGHKS; CDR2 reads YYEKEE (reference sequence). This CDR3 reads CASSLVGRVEKLFF. Written as DNA, the CDR3 is TGTGCCAGCAGCTTGGTCGGCAGGGTGGAAAAACTGTTTTTT.

The chain employs TRBV28 and TRBJ1-2; D remains unclear. The CDR3 contains 11 residues. The V end was cut by 5 bases, the J end by 4 bases, with 5 bases between. Germline V gene lookup returns CDR1 MDHEN and CDR2 SYDVKM. The CDR3 reads CASSNSYGYTF. CDR3 sequence (DNA): TGTGCCAGCAGTAATTCCTATGGCTACACCTTC.

The chain joins TRBV9 to TRBJ1-3, with TRBD1 matching 7 bases. The CDR3 contains 16 residues. The trim removed 0 bases at V and 7 bases at J, leaving 10 bases unmatched. Per the germline V gene, CDR1 is SGDLS and CDR2 is YYNGEE. The CDR3 coding sequence is TGTGCCAGCAGCGTAGCCCAGGGGGACGTGGGGAACACCATATATTTT. Protein sequence: CASSVAQGDVGNTIYF.

This clone was observed a single time. CDR3 sequence reads: CASSAGGAGANVLTF. CDR3 DNA: TGTGCCAGCAGCGCCGGGGGCGCTGGGGCCAACGTCCTGACTTTC. The chain employs TRBV9 and TRBJ2-6, with D possibly called TRBD1 or TRBD2 (6 bases each). With 3 bases removed from V and 2 bases from J, the gap between germline ends came to 9 bases. Germline loops: CDR1 SGDLS, CDR2 YYNGEE. This CDR3 is 15 amino acids long.

The J gene is TRBJ1-5, the V gene TRBV11-2; D is unresolved. Trimming shortened V by 1 base and J by 0 bases, and 10 bases separated the two germline ends. The germline V gene encodes CDR1 SGHAT and CDR2 FQNNGV. The CDR3 runs 16 residues. The CDR3: CASSLGGLYSNQPQHF. The CDR3 DNA follows: TGTGCCAGCAGCTTAGGCGGTCTATATAGCAATCAGCCCCAGCATTTT.